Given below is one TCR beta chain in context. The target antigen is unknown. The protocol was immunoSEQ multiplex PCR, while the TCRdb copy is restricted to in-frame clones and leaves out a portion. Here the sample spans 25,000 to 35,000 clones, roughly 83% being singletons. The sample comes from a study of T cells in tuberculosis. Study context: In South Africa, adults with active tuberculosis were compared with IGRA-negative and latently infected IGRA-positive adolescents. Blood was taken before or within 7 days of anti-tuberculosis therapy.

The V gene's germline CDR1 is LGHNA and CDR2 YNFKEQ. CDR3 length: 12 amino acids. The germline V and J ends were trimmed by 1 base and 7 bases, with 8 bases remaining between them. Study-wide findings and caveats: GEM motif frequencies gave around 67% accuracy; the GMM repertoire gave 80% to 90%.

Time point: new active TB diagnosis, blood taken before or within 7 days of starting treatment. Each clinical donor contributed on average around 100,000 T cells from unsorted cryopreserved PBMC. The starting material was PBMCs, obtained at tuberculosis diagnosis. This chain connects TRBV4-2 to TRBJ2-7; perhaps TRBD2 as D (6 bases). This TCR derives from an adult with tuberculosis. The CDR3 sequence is CASSQGGGEQYF. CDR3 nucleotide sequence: TGTGCCAGCAGCCAAGGAGGAGGGGAGCAGTACTTC.